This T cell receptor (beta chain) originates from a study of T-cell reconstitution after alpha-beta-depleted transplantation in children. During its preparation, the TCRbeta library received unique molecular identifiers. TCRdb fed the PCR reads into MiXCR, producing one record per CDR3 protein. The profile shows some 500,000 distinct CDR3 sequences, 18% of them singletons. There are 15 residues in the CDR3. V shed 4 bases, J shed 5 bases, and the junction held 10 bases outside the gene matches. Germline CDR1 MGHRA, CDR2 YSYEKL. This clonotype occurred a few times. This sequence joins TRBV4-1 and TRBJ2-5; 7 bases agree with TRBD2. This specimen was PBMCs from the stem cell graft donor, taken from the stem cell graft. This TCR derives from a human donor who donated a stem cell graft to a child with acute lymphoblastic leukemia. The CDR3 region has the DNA TGCGCCAGCAGCCGTCTAGCGGACGGGGACGAGACCCAGTACTTC. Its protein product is CASSRLADGDETQYF.